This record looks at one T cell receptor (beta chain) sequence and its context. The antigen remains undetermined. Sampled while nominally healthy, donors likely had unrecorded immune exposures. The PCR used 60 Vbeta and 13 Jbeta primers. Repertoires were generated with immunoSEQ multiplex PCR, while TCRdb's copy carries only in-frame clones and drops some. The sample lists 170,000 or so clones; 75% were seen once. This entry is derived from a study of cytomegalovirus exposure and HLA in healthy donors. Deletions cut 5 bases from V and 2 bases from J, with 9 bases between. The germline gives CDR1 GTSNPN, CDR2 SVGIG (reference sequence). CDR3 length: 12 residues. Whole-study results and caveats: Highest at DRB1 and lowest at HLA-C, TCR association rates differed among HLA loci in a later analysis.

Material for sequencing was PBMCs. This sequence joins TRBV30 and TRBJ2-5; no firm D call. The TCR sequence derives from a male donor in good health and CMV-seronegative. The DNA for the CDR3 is TGTGCCTGGGGCCCCTTACAAGAGACCCAGTACTTC. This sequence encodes CAWGPLQETQYF.